This record looks at one T cell receptor (beta chain) sequence and its context. Germline V CDR1 and CDR2: SEHNR, FQNEAQ (reference sequence). Trimming shortened V by 1 base and J by 13 bases, and 13 bases separated the two germline ends. The CDR3 loop spans 12 amino acids. TCR beta CDR3 regions were amplified from RNA. A set of HTBI primers served as the primers for a first-round RT-PCR of the TCR CDR3. From the multiplex PCR reads, TCRdb called clonotypes with MiXCR, one entry per CDR3 protein. The table has a few hundred thousand distinct CDR3 sequences, more than 45% seen once. The study left out patients who had uncontrolled infection, other autoimmune disease, pregnancy or lactation. This sample is drawn from a study of T cells in Graves' hyperthyroidism and ophthalmopathy.

This sequence originates from an adult woman with Graves' disease, either hyperthyroidism or ophthalmopathy (not recorded which). The V call is TRBV7-9, the J call TRBJ2-5; no clear D gene. The sequenced sample was peripheral blood or thyroid tissue (not recorded which). The CDR3 sequence: CASSLVPGPWYF. CDR3 DNA: TGTGCCAGCAGCTTAGTACCCGGGCCCTGGTACTTC.